This TCR beta chain was obtained from a study of blood T cell repertoires in COVID-19. Overall study: Material from acute and convalescent COVID-19 was sourced from the United States, Italy and Spain. The analysed material was cDNA or gDNA that came from T cells, B-cell-depleted T cells, or PBMCs.

The CDR3 spans 14 residues. Germline V gene data show CDR1 as SGHRS and CDR2 as YFSETQ. The ends were cut back, 2 bases at V and 2 bases at J, with 8 bases in the middle. This clone occurred once. This table comes from immunoSEQ multiplex PCR, and its TCRdb copy is limited to in-frame clones, with some not included. The table records 140,000 to 150,000 clones, over 80% of them present only once. Sequencing was performed on peripheral blood. The clonotype originates from a man of 80 years or more with acute or convalescent COVID-19. The chain carries TRBV5-1 and TRBJ1-5; D is perhaps TRBD1 (6 bases). The CDR3 loop reads CASSFAGGNQPQHF. The CDR3 coding sequence is TGCGCCAGCAGCTTCGCAGGGGGCAATCAGCCCCAGCATTTT.